This T cell receptor (beta chain) was sequenced for a study of blood T cell repertoires in COVID-19. Study details: In each case, the material was cDNA or gDNA derived from T cells, B-cell-depleted T cells, or PBMCs.

Original handling: By means of reference gene primer amplification, nucleated cell counts were estimated. TCRdb keeps only in-frame clones here, not all; method: immunoSEQ multiplex PCR. That table furnishes V, J and clone size, whereas the DNA furnished D and trimming. Found here are more than 95,000 clones, about 86% of them singletons; the top ten hold 3.5%. The length of the CDR3 is 15 residues. Germline V gives CDR1 MNHEY, CDR2 SVGEGT. Trimming removed 7 bases from V and 0 bases from J; junction bases left unmatched: 6. Sequenced material: peripheral blood. The TCR originated in a human donor in a cohort sampled during active COVID-19. The chain couples TRBV6-2 or TRBV6-3 to TRBJ2-7, with 10 bases that match TRBD1. The chain's CDR3 is CASTPGQGSSYEQYF. The CDR3 coding sequence is TGTGCCAGCACCCCGGGACAGGGGAGCTCCTACGAGCAGTACTTC.